This T cell receptor (beta chain) stems from a study of post-analysis software for immune sequencing data. Included in the TCR beta cDNA libraries were unique molecular identifiers. It was from roughly 1 to 10 million T cells that approximately 500,000 cDNA molecules came. A single record per CDR3 protein comes from TCRdb applying MiXCR to the PCR reads. The sample lists 500,000 to 600,000 distinct CDR3 sequences; 40% to 50% were seen once. Sequenced sample: blood. The clonotype comes from a girl aged 5 to 17 with multiple sclerosis.

As DNA, the CDR3 is TGTGCCAGCAGTCAGATGGGCGGGAGCCGGAAAGATACGCAGTATTTT. This encodes CASSQMGGSRKDTQYF. The chain uses TRBV12-3 or TRBV12-4 and TRBJ2-3; 7 bases match TRBD2. V shed 5 bases, J shed 5 bases, and the junction held 13 bases outside the gene matches. The CDR3 is made up of 16 amino acids.